The rows below give T cell receptor beta chains drawn from one sample of a study of blood T cell repertoires in COVID-19. The repertoire was sequenced with immunoSEQ multiplex PCR; TCRdb's copy has only in-frame clones and lacks some. The repertoire holds about 140,000 clones, with about four fifths as singletons. The sequenced sample consisted of peripheral blood. All receptors come from a woman in her sixties with acute or convalescent COVID-19. Both conserved end residues are part of each CDR3. The D gene is left open where the match is weak. Expanded clones are given a class, and other clones once, few, many or no size at all.

CDR3 length: 13; clone size: -; D gene: -; J gene: TRBJ1-1; V gene: TRBV5-1; CDR3 DNA: TGCGCCAGCAGCTCGGAGGGGAGCACTGAAGCTTTCTTT; CDR3 protein: CASSSEGSTEAFF
CDR3 length: 14; clone size: -; D gene: -; J gene: TRBJ2-6; V gene: TRBV24-1; CDR3 DNA: TGTGCCACGCAGGGGACGGTTGGGGCCAACGTCCTGACTTTC; CDR3 protein: CATQGTVGANVLTF
CDR3 length: 14; clone size: -; D gene: -; J gene: TRBJ1-5; V gene: TRBV6-2/TRBV6-3; CDR3 DNA: TGTGCCAGCAACCCCGGGGGAGTCTATCAGCCCCAGCATTTT; CDR3 protein: CASNPGGVYQPQHF
CDR3 length: 13; clone size: -; D gene: -; J gene: TRBJ1-2; V gene: TRBV7-3; CDR3 DNA: TGTGCCAGCAGCTTAGGAGGTGACTATGGCTACACCTTC; CDR3 protein: CASSLGGDYGYTF
CDR3 length: 16; clone size: -; D gene: TRBD2; J gene: TRBJ2-5; V gene: TRBV14; CDR3 DNA: TGTGCCAGCAGCCCTCGGGAGGGCGAGTACCAAGAGACCCAGTACTTC; CDR3 protein: CASSPREGEYQETQYF
CDR3 length: 13; clone size: -; D gene: -; J gene: TRBJ1-2; V gene: TRBV27; CDR3 DNA: TGTGCCAGCAGTCCGGGAGCTAACTATGGCTACACCTTC; CDR3 protein: CASSPGANYGYTF
CDR3 length: 15; clone size: -; D gene: TRBD1; J gene: TRBJ2-7; V gene: TRBV9; CDR3 DNA: TGTGCCAGCAGCGTGGGACAGGACCCCTCCTACGAGCAGTACTTC; CDR3 protein: CASSVGQDPSYEQYF
CDR3 length: 16; clone size: -; D gene: TRBD1; J gene: TRBJ2-5; V gene: TRBV5-5; CDR3 DNA: TGTGCCAGCAGCTTTGGTGACAGGGGCTCCCAAGAGACCCAGTACTTC; CDR3 protein: CASSFGDRGSQETQYF
CDR3 length: 13; clone size: -; D gene: -; J gene: TRBJ1-2; V gene: TRBV27; CDR3 DNA: TGTGCCAGCAGTCCAAGGACATCCTATGGCTACACCTTC; CDR3 protein: CASSPRTSYGYTF
CDR3 length: 13; clone size: -; D gene: -; J gene: TRBJ1-1; V gene: TRBV27; CDR3 DNA: TGTGCCAGCAGTTCCCTTTTGAACACTGAAGCTTTCTTT; CDR3 protein: CASSSLLNTEAFF
CDR3 length: 14; clone size: -; D gene: TRBD1; J gene: TRBJ1-5; V gene: TRBV5-6; CDR3 DNA: TGTGCCAGCAGCTTGGGGCAGGGGGCTCAGCCCCAGCATTTT; CDR3 protein: CASSLGQGAQPQHF
CDR3 length: 15; clone size: -; D gene: TRBD1; J gene: TRBJ2-7; V gene: TRBV18; CDR3 DNA: TGTGCCAGCTCACCACCCGGGACAGGAGACTACGAGCAGTACTTC; CDR3 protein: CASSPPGTGDYEQYF
CDR3 length: 17; clone size: -; D gene: -; J gene: TRBJ2-3; V gene: TRBV27; CDR3 DNA: TGTGCCAGCAGTTCCCGTGGGGGGAGCGGGTATTCAGATACGCAGTATTTT; CDR3 protein: CASSSRGGSGYSDTQYF
CDR3 length: 14; clone size: -; D gene: -; J gene: TRBJ1-4; V gene: TRBV21-1; CDR3 DNA: TGTGCCAGCAGTAGTCGACAGACAAATGAAAAACTGTTTTTT; CDR3 protein: CASSSRQTNEKLFF
CDR3 length: 10; clone size: -; D gene: -; J gene: TRBJ1-6; V gene: TRBV30; CDR3 DNA: TGTGCCGGAGGGAGTTCACCCCTCCACTTT; CDR3 protein: CAGGSSPLHF
CDR3 length: 18; clone size: -; D gene: TRBD1; J gene: TRBJ1-2; V gene: TRBV7-8; CDR3 DNA: TGTGCCAGCAGCTTATATTCCGAGGGTGGGACAGACGTCGGTGGCTACACCTTC; CDR3 protein: CASSLYSEGGTDVGGYTF
CDR3 length: 13; clone size: -; D gene: -; J gene: TRBJ1-1; V gene: TRBV5-1; CDR3 DNA: TGCGCCAGCAGCTTGGCAACAAACACTGAAGCTTTCTTT; CDR3 protein: CASSLATNTEAFF
CDR3 length: 16; clone size: -; D gene: -; J gene: TRBJ1-6; V gene: TRBV9; CDR3 DNA: TGTGCCAGCAGCGTAACTGCAGGGGCCGGGGATTCACCCCTCCACTTT; CDR3 protein: CASSVTAGAGDSPLHF
CDR3 length: 13; clone size: -; D gene: -; J gene: TRBJ2-5; V gene: TRBV28; CDR3 DNA: TGTGCCAGCAGAAGACTACCTCAAGAGACCCAGTACTTC; CDR3 protein: CASRRLPQETQYF
CDR3 length: 15; clone size: few; D gene: TRBD1; J gene: TRBJ2-5; V gene: TRBV5-6; CDR3 DNA: TGTGCCAGCAGCCACGGGACAGGGGGCATAGAGACCCAGTACTTC; CDR3 protein: CASSHGTGGIETQYF
CDR3 length: 14; clone size: once; D gene: TRBD1; J gene: TRBJ2-2; V gene: TRBV5-8; CDR3 DNA: TGTGCCAGGAACCGGGACAGGGAACCCGGGGAGCTGTTTTTT; CDR3 protein: CARNRDREPGELFF
CDR3 length: 14; clone size: -; D gene: -; J gene: TRBJ2-1; V gene: TRBV19; CDR3 DNA: TGTGCCAGTAGAGGGGACACCTCCTACAATGAGCAGTTCTTC; CDR3 protein: CASRGDTSYNEQFF
CDR3 length: 17; clone size: few; D gene: -; J gene: TRBJ1-6; V gene: TRBV6-1; CDR3 DNA: TGTGCCAGCAGTGAAATCCCTTCATCCGGGTATAATTCACCCCTCCACTTT; CDR3 protein: CASSEIPSSGYNSPLHF
CDR3 length: 15; clone size: -; D gene: TRBD1; J gene: TRBJ1-5; V gene: TRBV4-1; CDR3 DNA: TGCGCCAGCAGCAAAGGACAGGTAGGCAATCAGCCCCAGCATTTT; CDR3 protein: CASSKGQVGNQPQHF
CDR3 length: 14; clone size: -; D gene: TRBD2; J gene: TRBJ2-1; V gene: TRBV27; CDR3 DNA: TGTGCCAGCAGGGGACTAGCGGATTCGGGTGAGCAGTTCTTC; CDR3 protein: CASRGLADSGEQFF
CDR3 length: 14; clone size: -; D gene: TRBD1; J gene: TRBJ1-1; V gene: TRBV19; CDR3 DNA: TGTGCCAGCATTAAGGACAGGGGGCACACTGAAGCTTTCTTT; CDR3 protein: CASIKDRGHTEAFF
CDR3 length: 16; clone size: -; D gene: -; J gene: TRBJ2-5; V gene: TRBV19; CDR3 DNA: TGTGCCAGTCCTTGGGGGCGTGGGTGGGGACAAGAGACCCAGTACTTC; CDR3 protein: CASPWGRGWGQETQYF
CDR3 length: 13; clone size: -; D gene: -; J gene: TRBJ2-5; V gene: TRBV5-6; CDR3 DNA: TGTGCCAGCAGCTTGGCAGTGGAGGAGACCCAGTACTTC; CDR3 protein: CASSLAVEETQYF
CDR3 length: 16; clone size: -; D gene: -; J gene: TRBJ2-1; V gene: TRBV5-1; CDR3 DNA: TGCGCCAGCAGCTTGGCCCCTAGGGGGTCCTACAATGAGCAGTTCTTC; CDR3 protein: CASSLAPRGSYNEQFF
CDR3 length: 14; clone size: -; D gene: TRBD1; J gene: TRBJ1-1; V gene: TRBV2; CDR3 DNA: TGTGCCAGCACCGCCGGGACAGGGAACACTGAAGCTTTCTTT; CDR3 protein: CASTAGTGNTEAFF
CDR3 length: 13; clone size: few; D gene: TRBD1; J gene: TRBJ1-6; V gene: TRBV27; CDR3 DNA: TGTGCCAGCAGACCAGGGGGCAGTTCACCCCTCCACTTT; CDR3 protein: CASRPGGSSPLHF
CDR3 length: 18; clone size: once; D gene: TRBD1; J gene: TRBJ1-4; V gene: TRBV28; CDR3 DNA: TGTGCCAGCAGTTTGAAAAGAGACAGGGGTACAACTAATGAAAAACTGTTTTTT; CDR3 protein: CASSLKRDRGTTNEKLFF
CDR3 length: 14; clone size: -; D gene: -; J gene: TRBJ2-3; V gene: TRBV6-5; CDR3 DNA: TGTGCCAGCAGTTCCCGGGACACCACAGATACGCAGTATTTT; CDR3 protein: CASSSRDTTDTQYF
CDR3 length: 18; clone size: -; D gene: TRBD2; J gene: TRBJ2-7; V gene: TRBV4-3; CDR3 DNA: TGCGCCAGCAGCCAAGAAATCGGACTAGCGGGAGTGGCGCGGGAGCAGTACTTC; CDR3 protein: CASSQEIGLAGVAREQYF
CDR3 length: 15; clone size: -; D gene: -; J gene: TRBJ1-1; V gene: TRBV10-3; CDR3 DNA: TGTGCCATCAGTGAGACTTTCAGGGAGGGGACTGAAGCTTTCTTT; CDR3 protein: CAISETFREGTEAFF
CDR3 length: 14; clone size: once; D gene: -; J gene: TRBJ2-7; V gene: TRBV6-5; CDR3 DNA: TGTGCCAGCAGTTACTTACAGGACCTCTACGAGCAGTACTTC; CDR3 protein: CASSYLQDLYEQYF
CDR3 length: 13; clone size: -; D gene: TRBD2; J gene: TRBJ2-3; V gene: TRBV14; CDR3 DNA: TGTGCCAGCAGCCAAGTACTAGCGCGTACGCAGTATTTT; CDR3 protein: CASSQVLARTQYF
CDR3 length: 11; clone size: -; D gene: -; J gene: TRBJ1-2; V gene: TRBV6-5; CDR3 DNA: TGTGCCAGCAGGGGGCTCGGCGGCTACACCTTC; CDR3 protein: CASRGLGGYTF
CDR3 length: 13; clone size: -; D gene: TRBD2; J gene: TRBJ2-7; V gene: TRBV11-2; CDR3 DNA: TGTGCCAGCAGCTTAGGGGACTACTACGAGCAGTACTTC; CDR3 protein: CASSLGDYYEQYF
CDR3 length: 15; clone size: once; D gene: -; J gene: TRBJ2-2; V gene: TRBV3-1/TRBV3-2; CDR3 DNA: TGTGCCAGCAGCCAAGATCGTAGTTTCACCGGGGAGCTGTTTTTT; CDR3 protein: CASSQDRSFTGELFF
CDR3 length: 13; clone size: -; D gene: -; J gene: TRBJ2-7; V gene: TRBV11-2; CDR3 DNA: TGTGCCAGCAGCTGGGGACTCCCCTACGAGCAGTACTTC; CDR3 protein: CASSWGLPYEQYF
CDR3 length: 19; clone size: -; D gene: TRBD1; J gene: TRBJ1-5; V gene: TRBV19; CDR3 DNA: TGTGCCAGTAGTATAGAGCAAGGGACAGGGGGCCGCTGGGGTCAGCCCCAGCATTTT; CDR3 protein: CASSIEQGTGGRWGQPQHF
CDR3 length: 14; clone size: -; D gene: -; J gene: TRBJ1-6; V gene: TRBV6-5; CDR3 DNA: TGTGCCGTGGGTCAGGGAAGGGGGAATTCACCCCTCCACTTT; CDR3 protein: CAVGQGRGNSPLHF
CDR3 length: 15; clone size: few; D gene: -; J gene: TRBJ1-5; V gene: TRBV28; CDR3 DNA: TGTGCCAGCAGTTTTTTTCGGTGGAGCAATCAGCCCCAGCATTTT; CDR3 protein: CASSFFRWSNQPQHF
CDR3 length: 19; clone size: -; D gene: TRBD1; J gene: TRBJ2-5; V gene: TRBV28; CDR3 DNA: TGTGCCAGCATTGGACTCGGGGAAACCACTCAGGGGGCAGGAGAGACCCAGTACTTC; CDR3 protein: CASIGLGETTQGAGETQYF
CDR3 length: 12; clone size: once; D gene: -; J gene: TRBJ1-1; V gene: TRBV12-3/TRBV12-4; CDR3 DNA: TGTGCCAGCAGTTTCCCAGGGAAGGAAGCTTTCTTT; CDR3 protein: CASSFPGKEAFF
CDR3 length: 15; clone size: -; D gene: -; J gene: TRBJ1-6; V gene: TRBV9; CDR3 DNA: TGTGCCAGCAGCGTAGGGGAGACAAACAATTCACCCCTCCACTTT; CDR3 protein: CASSVGETNNSPLHF
CDR3 length: 14; clone size: few; D gene: -; J gene: TRBJ1-4; V gene: TRBV18; CDR3 DNA: TGTGCCAGCTCACCCGGGACTGTTAATGAAAAACTGTTTTTT; CDR3 protein: CASSPGTVNEKLFF
CDR3 length: 13; clone size: -; D gene: TRBD1; J gene: TRBJ2-5; V gene: TRBV6-5; CDR3 DNA: TGTGCCAGCAGATCCAGGGGGCCTGAGACCCAGTACTTC; CDR3 protein: CASRSRGPETQYF
CDR3 length: 15; clone size: -; D gene: -; J gene: TRBJ2-1; V gene: TRBV7-3; CDR3 DNA: TGTGCCAGCAGCTTGGTCGGGAGTCCCTACAATGAGCAGTTCTTC; CDR3 protein: CASSLVGSPYNEQFF
CDR3 length: 13; clone size: -; D gene: TRBD2; J gene: TRBJ2-7; V gene: TRBV29-1; CDR3 DNA: TGCAGCGCCGGGGGGGACGGTGCCTACGAGCAGTACTTC; CDR3 protein: CSAGGDGAYEQYF
CDR3 length: 14; clone size: -; D gene: TRBD1; J gene: TRBJ1-2; V gene: TRBV28; CDR3 DNA: TGTGCCAGCAGAAGACAGGGGGCGATTGATGGCTACACCTTC; CDR3 protein: CASRRQGAIDGYTF
CDR3 length: 15; clone size: -; D gene: TRBD2; J gene: TRBJ2-2; V gene: TRBV7-2; CDR3 DNA: TGTGCCAGCAGCTTAGTGGGACTAGCTAACGGGGAGCTGTTTTTT; CDR3 protein: CASSLVGLANGELFF
CDR3 length: 15; clone size: -; D gene: -; J gene: TRBJ2-1; V gene: TRBV6-5; CDR3 DNA: TGTGCCAGCAGTATCGGGGGGCAGGTCTACAATGAGCAGTTCTTC; CDR3 protein: CASSIGGQVYNEQFF
CDR3 length: 17; clone size: many; D gene: -; J gene: TRBJ1-2; V gene: TRBV7-9; CDR3 DNA: TGTGCCAGCAGCTTATCCATTGGAGGCTTCCCAAACTATGGCTACACCTTC; CDR3 protein: CASSLSIGGFPNYGYTF